This is a list of T cell receptor beta chains from one sample in a study of shared clonotypes between healthy human individuals. Clones were sequenced by immunoSEQ multiplex PCR, and TCRdb holds only the in-frame ones, with some missing. The table includes around 2,000,000 clones, about 95% detected once. Input material: naive CD8+ T cells sorted from blood. These receptor sequences come from a man younger than 30 in good health. Each CDR3 is given with its conserved first and last residue. D genes are given only for firm matches. A clone size is listed for some rows: how often the clone was seen (once, few, many), or a class if it is expanded.

size: NA
D: NA
J: TRBJ2-1
V: TRBV11-2
DNA: TGTGCCAGCAGCTTAGTAACGGGAAATGAGCAGTTCTTC
CDR3: CASSLVTGNEQFF

size: NA
D: NA
J: TRBJ1-4
V: TRBV15
DNA: TGTGCCACCAGCAGTGAACAGGATTACGGTGAAAAACTGTTTTTT
CDR3: CATSSEQDYGEKLFF

size: NA
D: NA
J: TRBJ2-1
V: TRBV5-1
DNA: TGCGCCAGCAGCCCACATGGGACGAGCGAGCAGTTCTTC
CDR3: CASSPHGTSEQFF

size: NA
D: TRBD2
J: TRBJ2-1
V: TRBV7-9
DNA: TGTGCCAGCAGCCTACTAGCGGGAGAATACAATGAGCAGTTCTTC
CDR3: CASSLLAGEYNEQFF

size: NA
D: NA
J: TRBJ1-5
V: TRBV19
DNA: TGTGCCAGTAGGCGGGGGGAGGGCAATCAGCCCCAGCATTTT
CDR3: CASRRGEGNQPQHF

size: NA
D: NA
J: TRBJ2-5
V: TRBV11-2
DNA: TGTGCCAGCAGCTTAGATCCCAGCGGACTAAGTTTAGAGACCCAGTACTTC
CDR3: CASSLDPSGLSLETQYF

size: NA
D: TRBD1
J: TRBJ2-7
V: TRBV7-9
DNA: TGTGCCAGCAGCTCGACGACAGGGGAGCAGTACTTC
CDR3: CASSSTTGEQYF

size: NA
D: NA
J: TRBJ1-1
V: TRBV6-1
DNA: TGTGCCAGCAGTGAAGTCGCGAAGAACACTGAAGCTTTCTTT
CDR3: CASSEVAKNTEAFF

size: once
D: TRBD1
J: TRBJ1-4
V: TRBV5-1
DNA: TGCGCCAGCGGGATGACGGGACAGCTTAATGAAAAACTGTTTTTT
CDR3: CASGMTGQLNEKLFF

size: NA
D: TRBD1
J: TRBJ2-7
V: TRBV27
DNA: TGTGCCAGCAGTTTGGATCGGGACAGCATCTCCTACGAGCAGTACTTC
CDR3: CASSLDRDSISYEQYF

size: NA
D: NA
J: TRBJ1-1
V: TRBV15
DNA: TGTGCCACCAGCAGAGATGGGGGGGCTTGGACTGAAGCTTTCTTT
CDR3: CATSRDGGAWTEAFF

size: once
D: NA
J: TRBJ2-7
V: TRBV6-5
DNA: TGTGCCAGCAGTTACTCGATGGGGGAAGAGCAGTACTTC
CDR3: CASSYSMGEEQYF

size: NA
D: TRBD2
J: TRBJ2-1
V: TRBV6-5
DNA: TGTGCCAGCAGTTCCCCTAGCGGGAGAGGCAATGAGCAGTTCTTC
CDR3: CASSSPSGRGNEQFF